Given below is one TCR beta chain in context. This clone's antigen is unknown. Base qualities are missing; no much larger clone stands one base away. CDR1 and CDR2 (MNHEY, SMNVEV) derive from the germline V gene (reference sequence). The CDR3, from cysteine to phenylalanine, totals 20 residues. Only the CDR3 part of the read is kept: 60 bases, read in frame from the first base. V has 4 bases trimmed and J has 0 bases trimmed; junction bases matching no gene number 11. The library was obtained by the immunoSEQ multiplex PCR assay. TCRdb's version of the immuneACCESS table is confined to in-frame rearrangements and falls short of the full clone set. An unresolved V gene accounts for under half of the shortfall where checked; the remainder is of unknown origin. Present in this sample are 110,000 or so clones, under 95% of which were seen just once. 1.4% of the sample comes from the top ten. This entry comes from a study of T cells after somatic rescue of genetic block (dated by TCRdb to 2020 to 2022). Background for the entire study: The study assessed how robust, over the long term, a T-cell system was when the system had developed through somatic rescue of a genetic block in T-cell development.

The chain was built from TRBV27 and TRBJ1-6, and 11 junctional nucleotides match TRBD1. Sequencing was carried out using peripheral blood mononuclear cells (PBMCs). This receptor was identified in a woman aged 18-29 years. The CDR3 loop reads CASSSPPRDRGSSYNSPLHF. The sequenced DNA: TGTGCCAGCAGTTCCCCCCCCCGGGACAGGGGGAGCTCCTATAATTCACCCCTCCACTTT.